The 7 T cell receptor beta chains below were found in one sample sequenced in a study of CD8+ T cells in alopecia areata (dated by TCRdb to between 2018 and 2020). In the paper's terms, the time point label means: baseline before oral tofacitinib. The library was produced with the immunoSEQ multiplex PCR assay. RNA was extracted from all samples and reverse transcribed into cDNA as template for TCR sequencing. TCRdb stores this immuneACCESS table with in-frame sequences only. Part of the clones is absent; in the studies checked, under half of the shortfall reflects unresolved V genes, and no reason is known for the rest. The sample table shows some 240,000 clones, and approximately 61% are seen once. Under 0.5% of the sample belongs to the ten largest clones. The sample consisted of CD4+ T cells sorted from blood, taken at week 0. All receptors derive from a human donor with alopecia areata.

The chain links TRBV19 to TRBJ1-2, with D perhaps TRBD1 (6 bases). Trimming shortened V by 6 bases and J by 4 bases, and 6 bases separated the two germline ends. The CDR3 is 11 residues long. Germline V gene sequence: CDR1 LNHDA, CDR2 SQIVND (reference sequence). The CDR3 here is CASRQGYGYTF. The CDR3, as DNA: TGTGCCAGTAGACAGGGCTATGGCTACACCTTC.

The V call is TRBV6-6, the J call TRBJ1-3; D not resolved. Germline CDR1 reads MNHNY; CDR2 reads SVGAGI (reference sequence). The CDR3 runs to 13 residues. Trimming shortened V by 6 bases and J by 0 bases, and 6 bases separated the two germline ends. The CDR3 coding sequence is TGTGCCAGCAGGGTAAACTCTGGAAACACCATATATTTT. This translates into CASRVNSGNTIYF.

This chain links TRBV9 with TRBJ2-2, with no clear D. Germline V gene sequence: CDR1 SGDLS, CDR2 YYNGEE. V shed 4 bases and J shed 6 bases, with 10 bases lying between them. This CDR3 comprises 13 residues. Here the CDR3 reads CASSPIYPGELFF. The CDR3, as DNA: TGTGCCAGCAGCCCAATATATCCCGGGGAGCTGTTTTTT.

The chain employs TRBV4-1 and TRBJ2-7, with D possibly matching TRBD1 (6 bases). Trimming cost V 1 base and J 7 bases, with 14 bases left between them. Germline V CDR1 and CDR2: MGHRA, YSYEKL. The CDR3 runs to 14 residues. The CDR3 reads CASSQAGTTREQYF. For the CDR3, the DNA is TGCGCCAGCAGCCAAGCCGGGACAACAAGAGAGCAGTACTTC.

The rearrangement joins TRBV9 to TRBJ1-6; D possibly corresponds to TRBD1 (5 bases). The CDR3 is made up of 15 amino acids. V lost 4 bases to trimming and J lost 8 bases, with 16 bases between them. In germline, CDR1 is SGDLS, CDR2 YYNGEE. CDR3 bases: TGTGCCAGCAGCCCCCAACAGGATAGGTATTCACCCCTCCACTTT. Translated: CASSPQQDRYSPLHF.

J is TRBJ1-2 and V is TRBV4-1, with D possibly TRBD1 on 5 matching bases. The length of the CDR3 is 14 residues. Germline CDR1 is MGHRA and CDR2 is YSYEKL. V gave up 6 bases and J gave up 6 bases, with 17 bases separating them. CDR3 sequence (DNA): TGCGCCAGCAGACCGACCGGGGGGAACGATGGCTACACCTTC. Translation: CASRPTGGNDGYTF.

This rearrangement joins TRBV29-1 to TRBJ1-2; 7 nucleotides match TRBD1. CDR3 size: 14 residues. The V segment lost 6 bases and the J segment 4 bases; nucleotides outside the gene matches: 11. Per germline, CDR1 SQVTM and CDR2 ANQGSEA. CDR3 sequence reads: CSVPQGFRGYGYTF. Written as DNA, the CDR3 is TGCAGCGTCCCACAGGGGTTTCGGGGCTATGGCTACACCTTC. Full variable domain (outside the CDR3, taken from reference TRBV29-1 and TRBJ1-2): SAVISQKPSRDICQRGTSLTIQCQVDSQVTMMFWYRQQPGQSLTLIATANQGSEATYESGFVIDKFPISRPNLTFSTLTVSNMSPEDSSIYLCSVPQGFRGYGYTFGSGTRLTVV.